Detailed here is one TCR beta chain. Distinct nucleotide sequences in the sample also encode this CDR3. The data were produced by immunoSEQ multiplex PCR, yet TCRdb's version contains in-frame clones alone and is incomplete. Among around 68,000 clones, less than 85% were seen once, and the ten largest hold roughly 16%. This sample is drawn from a study of blood T cell repertoires in COVID-19. Study-wide context: The United States, Italy and Spain were the sources of the acute and convalescent COVID-19 samples. Sources were T cells, B-cell-depleted T cells, or PBMCs; the material itself was cDNA or gDNA.

The clonotype was recovered from a man aged 80 or over with active COVID-19. The specimen was peripheral blood.

Here the CDR3 reads CATTEGQGTGANVLTF. DNA for the CDR3: TGCGCCACCACGGAGGGACAGGGTACGGGGGCCAACGTCCTGACTTTC. J is TRBJ2-6 and V is TRBV5-1; 9 bases fit TRBD1. Germline V gene sequence: CDR1 SGHRS, CDR2 YFSETQ. The CDR3 runs 16 residues. V trimming: 9 bases; J trimming: 4 bases; junction bases outside the gene matches: 11.